These 4 T cell receptor beta chains came from one sample sequenced in a study of cytomegalovirus exposure and HLA in healthy donors. The table came from immunoSEQ multiplex PCR; TCRdb's copy has only in-frame clones and leaves some out. The data hold under 400,000 clones, with 86% observed a single time. Sequenced material: PBMCs. The receptors were sampled from a woman younger than 30 in good health and CMV-seronegative.

The genes are TRBV27 and TRBJ1-2; TRBD1 matches 11 bases. V lost 8 bases, J lost 2 bases, and 7 bases stayed unmatched. The length of the CDR3 is 15 residues. Germline V CDR1 and CDR2: MNHEY, SMNVEV (reference sequence). CDR3 region: CASSDRGRGNYGYTF. The CDR3 DNA is TGTGCCAGCTCGGACAGGGGGCGAGGAAACTATGGCTACACCTTC.

The chain recombines TRBV4-1 with TRBJ2-7; D call uncertain. The CDR3 covers 15 residues. The V and J ends lost 0 bases and 6 bases respectively, with 15 bases between them. CDR1 and CDR2 (germline): MGHRA, YSYEKL. CDR3 residues: CASSQDGQSIGEQYF. In DNA, the CDR3 is TGCGCCAGCAGCCAAGATGGGCAATCGATAGGCGAGCAGTACTTC.

The chain links TRBV27 to TRBJ1-5, with D hard to call. Trimming shortened V by 2 bases and J by 5 bases, and 10 bases separated the two germline ends. The CDR3 sequence is 14 residues long. CDR1 and CDR2 (germline): MNHEY, SMNVEV (reference sequence). The CDR3 nucleotides are TGTGCCAGCAGTTTACGCAGTCTCGATCAGCCCCAGCATTTT. It encodes CASSLRSLDQPQHF.

V and J are TRBV13 and TRBJ2-1; the match to TRBD2 covers 7 bases. The V segment lost 4 bases and the J segment 5 bases; nucleotides outside the gene matches: 11. Germline CDR1 is PRHDT and CDR2 is FYEKMQ (reference sequence). The CDR3 extends over 16 amino acids. CDR3 sequence reads: CASSSPKAGVDNEQFF. The CDR3 DNA is TGTGCCAGCAGCTCCCCAAAGGCGGGAGTCGACAATGAGCAGTTCTTC.